A single sample gave rise to the 2 T cell receptor beta chains below, sequenced in a study of blood T cell repertoires in COVID-19. Assay: immunoSEQ multiplex PCR; the TCRdb copy retains only in-frame clones and omits some. The sample lists 210,000 or so clones, 80% to 90% occurring once. Sequenced input: peripheral blood. The receptor source for this set is a man between 50 and 59 years old with active or convalescent COVID-19.

V gene TRBV2 combines with J gene TRBJ1-2, with 7 bases matching TRBD1. Germline values: CDR1 SNHLY, CDR2 FYNNEI. This CDR3 spans 15 amino acids. The ends lost 5 bases at V and 1 base at J; junction bases unmatched: 7. CDR3 loop: CASSTGQPFNYGYTF. The CDR3 DNA reads as TGTGCCAGCAGTACGGGACAGCCATTTAACTATGGCTACACCTTC.

The rearrangement links TRBV2 to TRBJ2-1; TRBD1 might be the D (6 bases). The germline CDR1 and CDR2 sequences are SNHLY and FYNNEI. The CDR3 extends over 17 amino acids. Trimming cost V 4 bases and J 7 bases, with 23 bases left between them. CDR3 loop: CASSARRRMAQGNEQFF. In DNA, the CDR3 is TGTGCCAGCAGTGCCCGGAGAAGGATGGCCCAGGGGAATGAGCAGTTCTTC.